The 26 T cell receptor beta chains presented below share a single source sample, sequenced in a study of T cell changes during pregnancy in multiple sclerosis (dated by TCRdb to between 2018 and 2020). The library was built by means of the immunoSEQ multiplex PCR assay. TCRdb took over this immuneACCESS table, retaining in-frame rearrangements with V and J assigned. Such tables are incomplete; in checked studies, under half of the missing clones stem from an unresolved V gene, and the remainder is unexplained. The sample table holds about 89,000 clones, of which about 94% were seen once. Of the sample, approximately 0.8% is held by the ten largest clones. The sample was peripheral blood, taken in the third trimester of pregnancy. All receptors come from a female donor with multiple sclerosis, enrolled in a pregnancy study.

This chain joins TRBV5-1 and TRBJ1-2; the D is unclear. CDR1 is SGHRS, CDR2 YFSETQ, per germline. V was clipped by 6 bases and J by 0 bases, with 27 bases between them. There are 19 residues in the CDR3. DNA of the CDR3: TGCGCCAGCACCTCTAACCCGTCCCTGTCCCGAAAAACTAACTATGGCTACACCTTC. Amino acid sequence: CASTSNPSLSRKTNYGYTF.

The CDR3 DNA follows: TGTGCCAGCAGCCATTTCAATGAGCAGTTCTTC. Protein sequence: CASSHFNEQFF. This rearrangement joins TRBV7-9 to TRBJ2-1, with D unresolved. Germline V CDR1 and CDR2: SEHNR, FQNEAQ (reference sequence). The CDR3 runs 11 residues. V shed 5 bases and J shed 6 bases, with 5 bases lying between them.

This clone came up many times. The chain recombines TRBV2 with TRBJ2-7, with TRBD2 identical over 8 bases. The CDR3 consists of 12 residues. V lost 8 bases, J lost 4 bases, and 4 bases stayed unmatched. The germline V gene encodes CDR1 SNHLY and CDR2 FYNNEI. The CDR3 here is CASGTSRYEQYF. The CDR3 coding sequence is TGTGCCAGCGGGACTAGTCGGTACGAGCAGTACTTC.

The chain recombines TRBV5-1 with TRBJ1-5; a possible D gene is TRBD1 (6 bases). Germline values: CDR1 SGHRS, CDR2 YFSETQ. The CDR3 covers 17 residues. Trimming stripped 4 bases from V and 1 base from J, with 18 bases between. CDR3 DNA: TGCGCCAGCAGCCCGGCCCCCGCAGGACAGAGCAATCAGCCCCAGCATTTT. Residues: CASSPAPAGQSNQPQHF.

The table lists this clone with a count of one. The chain is built from TRBV7-8 and TRBJ2-2, with a tentative D call TRBD2 (5 bases). V dropped 4 bases and J dropped 8 bases, with 14 bases sitting between them. This CDR3 is built from 14 residues. In germline, CDR1 is SGHVS, CDR2 FQNEAQ. The CDR3 spells CASSSIPGSGELFF. CDR3 in DNA: TGTGCCAGCAGCTCCATCCCGGGGAGTGGGGAGCTGTTTTTT.

J is TRBJ2-3 and V is TRBV7-9; 12 bases match TRBD2. The ends lost 0 bases at V and 4 bases at J; junction bases unmatched: 2. The CDR3 totals 16 residues. Looked up from germline, CDR1 is SEHNR and CDR2 is FQNEAQ (reference sequence). For the CDR3, the DNA is TGTGCCAGCAGCTTAGCGACTAGCGGGAGCGCAGATACGCAGTATTTT. Amino acids: CASSLATSGSADTQYF. The full variable domain, rest sourced from reference TRBV7-9 and TRBJ2-3, is DTGVSQNPRHKITKRGQNVTFRCDPISEHNRLYWYRQTLGQGPEFLTYFQNEAQLEKSRLLSDRFSAERPKGSFSTLEIQRTEQGDSAMYLCASSLATSGSADTQYFGPGTRLTVL.

This clone occurred once. V and J are TRBV9 and TRBJ1-2; 9 bases are shared with TRBD1. The germline V gene has CDR1 SGDLS and CDR2 YYNGEE. Germline trimming cut 3 bases from V and 5 bases from J; bases unmatched to any gene: 11. The CDR3 is made up of 16 amino acids. The CDR3 bases are TGTGCCAGCAGCGCAACACTGGACAGGGGATCATATGGCTACACCTTC. Amino acid sequence: CASSATLDRGSYGYTF. Based on the CDR3 plus reference TRBV9 and TRBJ1-2, the full variable domain is DSGVTQTPKHLITATGQRVTLRCSPRSGDLSVYWYQQSLDQGLQFLIQYYNGEERAKGNILERFSAQQFPDLHSELNLSSLELGDSALYFCASSATLDRGSYGYTFGSGTRLTVV.

This clone was seen just once. The chain couples TRBV2 to TRBJ2-7; 13 bases fit TRBD2. Germline CDR1 is SNHLY and CDR2 is FYNNEI. This CDR3 is 13 amino acids long. Unmatched junction bases numbered 1, after V lost 9 bases and J lost 2 bases. The CDR3, as DNA: TGTGCCAGAGGACTAGCGGGAGCCTACGAGCAGTACTTC. This translates into CARGLAGAYEQYF.

CDR3 DNA: TGTGCCAGCAGCTTAGGTGGTAGCGGGAGGGCCAATGAGCAGTTCTTC. It specifies CASSLGGSGRANEQFF. The chain is built from TRBV7-9 and TRBJ2-1, with 11 bases that match TRBD2. Trimming took 1 base from V and 6 from J; bases not matched to a gene: 5. CDR3 size: 16 residues. Germline values: CDR1 SEHNR, CDR2 FQNEAQ (reference sequence).

V and J are TRBV7-7 and TRBJ2-5; TRBD1 matches 8 bases. With 1 base clipped from V and 2 bases from J, the junction kept 3 bases outside the gene matches. The germline V gene has CDR1 SSHAT and CDR2 FNYEAQ (reference sequence). This CDR3 region has 15 residues. CDR3 DNA: TGTGCCAGCAGCTTAGGCGGGACAGGACAAGAGACCCAGTACTTC. It encodes CASSLGGTGQETQYF.

The V gene is TRBV7-9, the J gene TRBJ2-5; 9 bases are a match to TRBD2. The germline gives CDR1 SEHNR, CDR2 FQNEAQ (reference sequence). This CDR3 contains 15 residues. V lost 5 bases to trimming and J lost 3 bases; unmatched junction nucleotides: 7. CDR3 sequence (DNA): TGTGCCAGCAGCCCTAGCGGGACCTCTAAAGAGACCCAGTACTTC. It is translated as CASSPSGTSKETQYF.

The chain links TRBV5-4 to TRBJ1-1, with TRBD1 matching 8 bases. CDR1 and CDR2 from the germline V gene are SGHNT and YYREEE (reference sequence). V lost 4 bases, J lost 1 base, and 6 bases stayed unmatched. This CDR3 has 15 amino acids. The CDR3 protein is CASSTAGGSNTEAFF. CDR3 coding DNA: TGTGCCAGCAGCACGGCAGGGGGCTCGAACACTGAAGCTTTCTTT.

The gene calls are TRBV6-5 and TRBJ1-2; D gene ambiguous. This CDR3 is built from 12 residues. The V end was cut by 6 bases, the J end by 5 bases, with 10 bases between. Germline loops: CDR1 MNHEY, CDR2 SVGAGI. The CDR3 bases are TGTGCCAGCAGCGCAGGATCATATGGCTACACCTTC. Its protein product is CASSAGSYGYTF.

The chain recombines TRBV28 with TRBJ2-5; the match to TRBD1 covers 9 bases. Germline V gene sequence: CDR1 MDHEN, CDR2 SYDVKM. J lost 3 bases, V lost 3 bases, and 11 bases had no gene match. The CDR3 covers 17 residues. Here the CDR3 DNA reads TGTGCCAGCAGTTTCTTTGGGACAGGGTCCTACAAAGAGACCCAGTACTTC. Protein: CASSFFGTGSYKETQYF.

The rearrangement joins TRBV18 to TRBJ2-3; possible D gene TRBD2, 6 bases. This CDR3 is built from 11 residues. The V end lost 7 bases, the J end lost 5 bases, and 7 bases lay between the germline ends. Germline lookup yields CDR1 KGHSH and CDR2 LQKENI. CDR3 loop: CASFSGDTQYF. CDR3 nucleotides: TGTGCCAGCTTTAGCGGAGATACGCAGTATTTT.

V gene TRBV5-1 combines with J gene TRBJ2-1, with TRBD2 matching over 11 bases. J was trimmed by 6 bases and V by 3 bases; bases with no gene match: 5. CDR3 length: 15 amino acids. The germline CDR1 and CDR2 sequences are SGHRS and YFSETQ. The DNA of the CDR3 is TGCGCCAGCAGCTCCGGACTAGCGGGCCCCAATGAGCAGTTCTTC. Protein: CASSSGLAGPNEQFF.

CDR3 DNA sequence: TGTGCCAGCAGTGTTGCCGGTTACACCGGGGAGCTGTTTTTT. Translating gives CASSVAGYTGELFF. The chain joins TRBV25-1 to TRBJ2-2; D unclear. CDR3 length: 14 residues. V was pared by 4 bases and J by 3 bases, with 9 bases between. Germline assignment: CDR1 MGHDK and CDR2 SYGVNS.

V is TRBV19 and J is TRBJ2-1; 13 nucleotides match TRBD2. Trimming at V came to 5 bases and at J to 8 bases, leaving 9 bases not matched to a gene. The CDR3 is 16 residues long. Looked up from germline, CDR1 is LNHDA and CDR2 is SQIVND (reference sequence). The CDR3 loop reads CASSSRLAGGLHEQFF. Written as DNA, the CDR3 is TGTGCCAGTAGTTCCCGACTAGCGGGAGGATTGCATGAGCAGTTCTTC.

The chain couples TRBV28 to TRBJ2-5; 8 bases agree with TRBD1. Losses at the gene ends were 8 bases for V and 5 bases for J; bases not matched to a gene: 10. This CDR3 is built from 14 residues. Germline V CDR1 and CDR2: MDHEN, SYDVKM. The chain's CDR3 is CASSSTGVGETQYF. DNA for the CDR3: TGTGCCAGCTCATCGACAGGGGTCGGGGAGACCCAGTACTTC.

The DNA for the CDR3 is TGTGCCAGCAGCGCAGAGACAGGGACCGGGGAGCTGTTTTTT. This sequence encodes CASSAETGTGELFF. V and J are TRBV9 and TRBJ2-2; 7 bases match TRBD1. Looked up from germline, CDR1 is SGDLS and CDR2 is YYNGEE. This CDR3 has 14 amino acids. J lost 5 bases, V lost 3 bases, and 4 bases had no gene match.

This chain connects TRBV30 to TRBJ1-1, with 8 nucleotides matching TRBD1. There are 14 residues in the CDR3. CDR1 is GTSNPN, CDR2 SVGIG, per germline (reference sequence). The trim removed 7 bases at V and 0 bases at J, leaving 7 bases unmatched. As DNA, the CDR3 is TGTGCCTCAAGACAGGGGACTTTGAACACTGAAGCTTTCTTT. It encodes CASRQGTLNTEAFF. The full variable domain, completed using reference TRBV30 and TRBJ1-1, is SQTIHQWPATLVQPVGSPLSLECTVEGTSNPNLYWYRQAAGRGLQLLFYSVGIGQISSEVPQNLSASRPQDRQFILSSKKLLLSDSGFYLCASRQGTLNTEAFFGQGTRLTVV.

This clone was detected once. The chain links TRBV10-2 to TRBJ2-3; TRBD2 aligns across 10 bases. Germline loops: CDR1 WSHSY, CDR2 SAAADI. There are 15 residues in the CDR3. J was trimmed by 4 bases and V by 5 bases; bases with no gene match: 6. In DNA form, the CDR3 reads TGCGCCAGCAGTCCTCTAGCGGGAGCCTCAGATACGCAGTATTTT. It is translated as CASSPLAGASDTQYF.

This chain links TRBV30 with TRBJ2-7, with 11 bases that match TRBD1. The CDR3 runs 13 residues. Germline V gene sequence: CDR1 GTSNPN, CDR2 SVGIG (reference sequence). The ends lost 5 bases at V and 4 bases at J; junction bases unmatched: 4. CDR3 in DNA: TGTGCCTGGGGACAGGGGGCTATGTACGAGCAGTACTTC. It is translated as CAWGQGAMYEQYF. The entire variable domain, with the rest obtained from reference TRBV30 and TRBJ2-7, is as follows: SQTIHQWPATLVQPVGSPLSLECTVEGTSNPNLYWYRQAAGRGLQLLFYSVGIGQISSEVPQNLSASRPQDRQFILSSKKLLLSDSGFYLCAWGQGAMYEQYFGPGTRLTVT.

The chain is built from TRBV5-1 and TRBJ2-1, with TRBD2 as a possible D gene (5 bases). V gave up 4 bases and J gave up 7 bases, with 9 bases separating them. Germline-derived CDR1 and CDR2 are SGHRS and YFSETQ. The CDR3 runs 12 residues. CDR3 amino acids: CASSPEGNEQFF. Here the CDR3 DNA reads TGCGCCAGCAGCCCTGAGGGTAATGAGCAGTTCTTC. Full variable domain (rest looked up from reference TRBV5-1 and TRBJ2-1): KAGVTQTPRYLIKTRGQQVTLSCSPISGHRSVSWYQQTPGQGLQFLFEYFSETQRNKGNFPGRFSGRQFSNSRSEMNVSTLELGDSALYLCASSPEGNEQFFGPGTRLTVL.

The CDR3 loop is CASSFSNEQFF. The CDR3 nucleotides read TGTGCCAGCAGCTTTAGTAATGAGCAGTTCTTC. The V call is TRBV28, the J call TRBJ2-1, with no clear D. The CDR3 loop spans 11 amino acids. Trimming cost V 6 bases and J 7 bases, with 7 bases left between them. Per germline, CDR1 MDHEN and CDR2 SYDVKM.

V is TRBV28 and J is TRBJ1-2, with D hard to call. The CDR3 loop spans 14 amino acids. The germline gives CDR1 MDHEN, CDR2 SYDVKM. The V end was cut by 3 bases, the J end by 0 bases, with 8 bases between. The CDR3 sequence: CASSFVSSNYGYTF. In DNA, the CDR3 is TGTGCCAGCAGTTTTGTATCCTCTAACTATGGCTACACCTTC.